This T cell receptor (beta chain) emerged from a study of shared clonotypes between healthy human individuals. Study-wide points: The small donor group covered limited genetic and exposure diversity. Rarefaction demonstrated incomplete sorted-subset sequencing despite large depth.

Healthy and HIV-negative, the adult donors had no recent acute infections or vaccinations. Points on this clone: Its matching antigen is unknown.

The CDR3 length is 12 residues. The germline V gene has CDR1 GTSNPN and CDR2 SVGIG (reference sequence). V dropped 2 bases and J dropped 6 bases, with 10 bases sitting between them. Genomic DNA per cell subset filled all wells of several immunoSEQ plates. Repertoires were generated with immunoSEQ multiplex PCR, while TCRdb's copy carries only in-frame clones and drops some. Among under 1,900,000 clones listed, 98% to 99% were seen once. This TCR was sampled from a man under 40 in good health. The sample comprised naive CD4+ T cells sorted from blood. Regarding subset: CD45RA+ positively selected. V is TRBV30 and J is TRBJ1-1, with D hard to call. CDR3: CAWSKPGPEAFF. In nucleotides, the CDR3 is TGTGCCTGGAGTAAACCAGGACCTGAAGCTTTCTTT.